This T cell receptor (beta chain) was identified during a study of blood T cell repertoires in COVID-19. Study-wide context: Acute-phase and convalescent COVID-19 samples originated in the United States, Italy and Spain. Sample material is recorded as cDNA or gDNA derived from T cells, B-cell-depleted T cells, or PBMCs.

Source study methods: Quantification of nucleated cells was approximated via reference gene primer amplification. Assay: immunoSEQ multiplex PCR; the TCRdb copy retains only in-frame clones and omits some. V, J and clone size reflect that table, while D and trimming were determined from the DNA. The sample lists under 200,000 clones, approximately 80% occurring once. The germline CDR1 and CDR2 sequences are SGHTA and FQGNSA. V dropped 5 bases and J dropped 4; count of bases not matched to a gene: 16. The CDR3 is 17 residues long. The chain links TRBV7-2 to TRBJ1-1; 7 bases match TRBD1. The sequence was obtained from a woman older than 75 with active or convalescent COVID-19. The sample consisted of peripheral blood. The CDR3 nucleotides are TGTGCCAGCAGCCCCGGGGGTAACAGGGGAGCGGGCACTGAAGCTTTCTTT. Amino acids: CASSPGGNRGAGTEAFF.